Following are 16 T cell receptor beta chains from one sample sequenced in a study of blood T cells in healthy people across ages. Alongside a J-beta primer mix, a sample-barcoded 5' primer served in a second PCR lasting roughly 7 to 11 cycles. Each CDR3 protein gets one entry after TCRdb re-called the 5' RACE reads with MiXCR. The sample gives hundreds of thousands of distinct CDR3 sequences, under 35% of which show up once; roughly 17% is in the top ten. Sequenced sample: blood. These receptors came from a woman older than 75 in good health.

In the case of this clonotype: A much bigger clone sits one base away, suggesting this may be a read error. V usage is TRBV20-1 and J usage is TRBJ2-7; the match to TRBD1 covers 8 bases. Germline CDR1 and CDR2: DFQATT and SNEGSKA (reference sequence). The CDR3 length is 14 residues. DNA of the CDR3: TGCAGTGCTAGAGGGAGCAGGGGGCAGTACGAGCACTACTTC. It codes for CSARGSRGQYEHYF.

CDR3: CSAKRGGMNTEAFF. In DNA, the CDR3 is TGCAGTGCTAAAAGGGGGGGAATGAACACTGAAGCTTTCTTT. The V call is TRBV20-1, the J call TRBJ1-1, with D tentatively TRBD1 (6 bases). The V gene lost 4 bases and the J gene lost 0 bases, with 12 bases spanning the gap. Germline CDR1 and CDR2: DFQATT and SNEGSKA (reference sequence). CDR3 size: 14 residues.

Remarks on this clonotype: This may come from a read error, since a much larger clone is one base off. The rearrangement uses TRBV12-3 or TRBV12-4 and TRBJ2-3, with 8 bases identical to TRBD2. This CDR3 contains 14 residues. As DNA, the CDR3 is TGTGCCAGCAGTCATCGGGAGGGAGCAGATACGGAGTATTTT. It encodes CASSHREGADTEYF.

There are many counts of this clonotype. This chain links TRBV3-1 with TRBJ1-1; D unresolved. Germline V gives CDR1 LGHDT, CDR2 YNNKEL (reference sequence). V lost 4 bases to trimming and J lost 6 bases, with 15 bases between them. CDR3 size: 14 residues. CDR3 sequence reads: CASSLRATRAEAFF. The CDR3 DNA reads TGTGCCAGCAGCCTGCGGGCCACCCGGGCTGAAGCTTTCTTT.

To note about this clonotype: A clone one base away is much larger, so this may be a read error. The chain is built from TRBV6-6 and TRBJ1-1; D perhaps matches TRBD1 (5 bases). The germline V gene has CDR1 MNHNY and CDR2 SVGAGI (reference sequence). This CDR3 region has 14 residues. CDR3: CASRYSVGGTEAFF. CDR3 sequence (DNA): TGTGCCAGCAGGTACTCGGTGGGGGGAACTGAAGCTTTCTTT.

The V call is TRBV12-3 or TRBV12-4, the J call TRBJ1-1; maybe TRBD1 (5 bases). V was cut by 5 bases and J by 6 bases, with 13 bases left in between. This CDR3 spans 13 amino acids. The CDR3 loop is CASSGTLRAEAFF. The CDR3 DNA is TGTGCCAGCAGTGGGACTTTGAGGGCTGAAGCTTTCTTT.

This clonotype was detected many times. The genes are TRBV7-2 and TRBJ2-1, with D unresolved. The CDR3 has 12 residues. V lost 4 bases to trimming and J lost 6 bases, with 7 bases between them. From germline, CDR1 is SGHTA and CDR2 FQGNSA. Here the CDR3 DNA reads TGTGCCAGCAGCTCCTTCGGCAATGAGCAGTTCTTC. Residues: CASSSFGNEQFF.

This clonotype is a singleton in its sample. One end of the junction varies from germline; a read error may be responsible. The chain recombines TRBV15 with TRBJ2-5; no clear D. The CDR3 spans 17 residues. The germline V gene has CDR1 LNHNV and CDR2 YYDKDF (reference sequence). The CDR3 bases are TGTGCCGCCAGCAGAGATCCATTGGGCGCTTACTACAATGAGCAGTACTTC. Protein product: CAASRDPLGAYYNEQYF.

Points on this clonotype: A read error may produce the germline difference seen at one junction end. The gene calls are TRBV28 and TRBJ2-3, with D maybe TRBD1 (5 bases). In germline, CDR1 is MDHEN, CDR2 SYDVKM. CDR3 size: 17 residues. CDR3 coding DNA: TGTGCCGGCAGTTTATGGGGCAGGAAGACCAGCACAGATACGCAGTATTTT. As protein: CAGSLWGRKTSTDTQYF.

The rearrangement uses TRBV18 and TRBJ1-5; possible D gene TRBD1, 6 bases. The germline V gene encodes CDR1 KGHSH and CDR2 LQKENI. Trimming cost V 2 bases and J 2 bases, with 10 bases left between them. This CDR3 has 15 amino acids. CDR3 sequence: CASSPFRGGNQPQHF. The CDR3 DNA reads TGTGCCAGCTCACCATTCAGGGGCGGCAATCAGCCCCAGCATTTT. The full variable domain, with the rest looked up from reference TRBV18 and TRBJ1-5, is NAGVMQNPRHLVRRRGQEARLRCSPMKGHSHVYWYRQLPEEGLKFMVYLQKENIIDESGMPKERFSAEFPKEGPSILRIQQVVRGDSAAYFCASSPFRGGNQPQHFGDGTRLSIL.

In this sample, this clonotype turned up a few times. The gene calls are TRBV20-1 and TRBJ1-5, with D possibly being TRBD1 (6 bases). Per germline, CDR1 DFQATT and CDR2 SNEGSKA (reference sequence). Trimming removed 3 bases at V and 4 bases at J, with 13 bases between. The CDR3 is 14 amino acids. The CDR3, as DNA: TGCAGTGCTAGGCGAACAGGGATGAATCAGCCCCAGCATTTT. Residues: CSARRTGMNQPQHF.

This chain links TRBV18 with TRBJ1-6; 9 bases are a match to TRBD1. Germline-derived CDR1 and CDR2 are KGHSH and LQKENI. The CDR3 has 15 amino acids. With 4 bases clipped from V and 11 bases from J, the junction kept 9 bases outside the gene matches. The CDR3 coding sequence is TGTGCCAGCTCACGTGGGACAGGGATTGATACACCCCTCCACTTT. It translates to CASSRGTGIDTPLHF.

This clonotype was counted at least ten times. CDR3 DNA sequence: TGCAGTGCTTCAACAGGGGGCAATCAGCCCCAGCATTTT. Its protein product is CSASTGGNQPQHF. The chain couples TRBV20-1 to TRBJ1-5, with 7 bases lining up with TRBD1. CDR1 and CDR2 (germline): DFQATT, SNEGSKA (reference sequence). The J segment lost 2 bases and the V segment lost 5 bases, leaving 3 bases of the junction unmatched. The CDR3 covers 13 residues.

This chain links TRBV7-9 with TRBJ2-7; D is tentatively TRBD1 or TRBD2 (5 bases each). The J call may be incorrect, as the DNA end agrees better with TRBJ2-5. Germline V gene sequence: CDR1 SEHNR, CDR2 FQNEAQ (reference sequence). CDR3 size: 14 residues. The CDR3 DNA reads TGTGCCAGCAGCTTAGGGGGGACCCTGGGGACCCAGTACTTC. Its protein product is CASSLGGTLGTQYF.

The V and J genes are TRBV10-3 and TRBJ2-1; the D gene is possibly TRBD2 (6 bases). V dropped 6 bases and J dropped 5 bases, with 17 bases sitting between them. This CDR3 has 15 residues. Germline lookup yields CDR1 ENHRY and CDR2 SYGVKD. Here the CDR3 DNA reads TGTGCCATCAGCGAACACCTTAAGCGGGACAATGAGCAGTTCTTC. Protein product: CAISEHLKRDNEQFF.

Comments on this clonotype: It may be a read error: a sequence one base away is much more abundant. This chain joins TRBV7-9 and TRBJ2-1; D uncertain. Trimming removed 5 bases at V and 8 bases at J, with 10 bases between. The CDR3 consists of 12 residues. Germline lookup yields CDR1 SEHNR and CDR2 FQNEAQ (reference sequence). The CDR3 spells CASSPGRDEQFF. The CDR3 nucleotides are TGTGCCAGCAGCCCAGGACGGGATGAGCAGTTCTTC.